This T cell receptor (beta chain) is from a study of cytomegalovirus exposure and HLA in healthy donors. Looking at the study overall: Within the Caucasian-associated ancestry cluster were approximately 77% of the 300 to 450 genotyped donors. Study-level results: Analyzed later, most CMV-associated TCR beta chains appeared HLA-restricted.

As regards this clone: The antigen is unknown.

The donors were healthy bone marrow donors. The PCR ran on 60 Vbeta and 13 Jbeta primers. TCRdb's copy holds only in-frame clones and misses some; the assay was immunoSEQ multiplex PCR. The sample yields more than 150,000 clones, over 65% seen once. The source material was PBMCs. The TCR was taken from a man aged 18 to 29 in good health and CMV-seronegative.

The CDR3 bases are TGTGCCAGTAAGAGGTTCTCCTACAATGAGCAGTTCTTC. It yields the protein CASKRFSYNEQFF. This chain connects TRBV27 to TRBJ2-1, with no clear D. Germline CDR1 MNHEY, CDR2 SMNVEV (reference sequence). The V end lost 9 bases, the J end lost 0 bases, and 9 bases lay between the germline ends. The CDR3 is 13 amino acids.